This T cell receptor (beta chain) was identified during a study of technical replicates of blood from several donors. CDR1 SGHAT and CDR2 FQNNGV come from the germline V gene. The junction had 5 bases not matched to a gene; V was cut back by 0 bases and J by 4 bases. CDR3 length: 16 residues. Assay used: immunoSEQ multiplex PCR; TCRdb lists only in-frame clones, some missing. The sample has about 15,000 clones; 84% are singletons. This receptor was taken from a human donor in good health. The chain is built from TRBV11-2 and TRBJ2-1, with 8 bases that match TRBD1. Sequenced input: PBMCs. The CDR3 DNA is TGTGCCAGCAGCTTAGAACGTGGACAGGGATACAATGAGCAGTTCTTC. Amino acids: CASSLERGQGYNEQFF.